What follows are 10 T cell receptor beta chains derived from one specimen sequenced in a study of T cell responses to AZD1222 COVID-19 vaccine. Sequencing was performed with immunoSEQ multiplex PCR; in TCRdb, only in-frame clones are kept and a portion is missing. The data show 100,000 or so clones, 87% seen once. Sequenced here: peripheral blood, sampled on day 0 of AZD1222 vaccination. The source of these receptors is an adult in good health.

This clone came up once. The rearrangement uses TRBV16 and TRBJ1-4; TRBD1 aligns across 10 bases. Unmatched junction bases numbered 6, after V lost 3 bases and J lost 8 bases. The CDR3 has 15 residues. CDR1 is KGHSY, CDR2 FQNENV, per germline. The DNA of the CDR3 is TGTGCCAGCAGCCAGCGGACAGGGGGGCGCGAAAAACTGTTTTTT. It encodes CASSQRTGGREKLFF.

V and J are TRBV6-5 and TRBJ1-2; possible D gene TRBD1, 5 bases. Germline V gene data show CDR1 as MNHEY and CDR2 as SVGAGI. The germline V and J ends were trimmed by 6 bases and 3 bases, with 17 bases remaining between them. The CDR3 is 15 amino acids. Here the CDR3 reads CASSHRRGGDYGYTF. The CDR3 DNA is TGTGCCAGCAGCCACCGGCGGGGGGGTGACTATGGCTACACCTTC.

V and J are TRBV7-6 and TRBJ1-6; 7 nucleotides line up with TRBD1. The CDR3 is 17 amino acids. Looked up from germline, CDR1 is SGHVS and CDR2 is FNYEAQ. V was pared by 4 bases and J by 9 bases, with 15 bases of the junction left unmatched. CDR3 amino acids: CASSSTNWTGPVSPLHF. CDR3 sequence (DNA): TGTGCCAGCAGCTCTACCAACTGGACAGGACCGGTTTCACCCCTCCACTTT.

The V call is TRBV2, the J call TRBJ2-3; D gene uncertain. Germline CDR1 SNHLY, CDR2 FYNNEI. The CDR3 has 15 residues. V was trimmed by 6 bases and J by 7 bases, leaving 20 bases between them. The CDR3 here is CASRISPGSINTQYF. The CDR3 DNA reads as TGTGCCAGCAGGATTTCCCCGGGCTCTATTAATACGCAGTATTTT.

This clone was found once. The V call is TRBV19, the J call TRBJ1-1; 8 nucleotides line up with TRBD1. The CDR3 spans 13 residues. Germline assignment: CDR1 LNHDA and CDR2 SQIVND (reference sequence). With 5 bases clipped from V and 7 bases from J, the junction kept 6 bases outside the gene matches. CDR3 sequence reads: CASSSRDRNEAFF. In DNA form, the CDR3 reads TGTGCCAGTAGTTCTCGGGACAGGAATGAAGCTTTCTTT.

This chain connects TRBV9 to TRBJ2-2; D possibly uses TRBD1 or TRBD2 (5 bases each). Trimming stripped 0 bases from V and 5 bases from J, with 23 bases between. There are 19 residues in the CDR3. The germline gives CDR1 SGDLS, CDR2 YYNGEE. CDR3 region: CASSVDFRATRGPTGELFF. CDR3 nucleotides: TGTGCCAGCAGCGTAGATTTCAGGGCCACCCGGGGCCCGACCGGGGAGCTGTTTTTT.

The chain joins TRBV5-1 to TRBJ1-4, with 7 bases aligning to TRBD1. The CDR3 contains 16 residues. V lost 4 bases, J lost 5 bases, and 11 bases stayed unmatched. CDR1 is SGHRS, CDR2 YFSETQ, per germline. CDR3 sequence (DNA): TGCGCCAGCAGCCGAGGAGGGGGCGGAGGAAATGAAAAACTGTTTTTT. It is translated as CASSRGGGGGNEKLFF.

This chain links TRBV19 with TRBJ1-2; no reliable D call. This CDR3 comprises 15 residues. Germline CDR1 LNHDA, CDR2 SQIVND (reference sequence). The V end was cut by 4 bases, the J end by 5 bases, with 17 bases between. Here the CDR3 reads CASSTTGIQMYGYTF. CDR3 DNA: TGTGCCAGTAGTACAACCGGGATACAGATGTATGGCTACACCTTC.

The V gene is TRBV27, the J gene TRBJ2-4, with D uncertain. This CDR3 has 11 residues. Between the trimmed V and J ends, which lost 3 bases and 6 bases, there was a span of 3 bases. Germline assignment: CDR1 MNHEY and CDR2 SMNVEV (reference sequence). CDR3 protein: CASSFGNIQYF. CDR3 in DNA: TGTGCCAGCAGTTTCGGAAACATTCAGTACTTC.

The chain employs TRBV19 and TRBJ1-5; D possibly corresponds to TRBD1 (5 bases). This CDR3 is 12 amino acids long. V lost 10 bases and J lost 4, with 11 bases in between. Germline V lookup: CDR1 LNHDA, CDR2 SQIVND (reference sequence). The CDR3 DNA is TGTGCCACCACAGGACGGAATCAGCCCCAGCATTTT. Amino acids: CATTGRNQPQHF.